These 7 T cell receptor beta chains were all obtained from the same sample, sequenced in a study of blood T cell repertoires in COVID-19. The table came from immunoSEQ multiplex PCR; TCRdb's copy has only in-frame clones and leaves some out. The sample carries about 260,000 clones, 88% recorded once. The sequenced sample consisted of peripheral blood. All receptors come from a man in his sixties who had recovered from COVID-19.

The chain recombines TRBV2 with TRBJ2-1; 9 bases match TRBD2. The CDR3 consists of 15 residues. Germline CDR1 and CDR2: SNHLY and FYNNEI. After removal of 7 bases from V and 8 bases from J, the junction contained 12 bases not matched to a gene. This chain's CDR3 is CASTLIRTSVHEQFF. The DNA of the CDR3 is TGTGCCAGCACCCTAATCAGGACTAGCGTCCATGAGCAGTTCTTC.

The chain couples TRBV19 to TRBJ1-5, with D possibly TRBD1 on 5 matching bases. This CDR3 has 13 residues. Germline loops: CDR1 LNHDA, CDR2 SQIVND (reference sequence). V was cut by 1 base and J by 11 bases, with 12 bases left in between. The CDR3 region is CASSIGRREAQHF. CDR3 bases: TGTGCCAGTAGTATAGGGCGCAGGGAGGCCCAGCATTTT.

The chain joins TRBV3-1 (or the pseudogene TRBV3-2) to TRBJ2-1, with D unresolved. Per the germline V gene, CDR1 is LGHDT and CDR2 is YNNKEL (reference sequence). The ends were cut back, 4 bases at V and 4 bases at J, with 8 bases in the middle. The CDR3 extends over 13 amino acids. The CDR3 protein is CASSLLNYNEQFF. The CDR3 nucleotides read TGTGCCAGCAGCCTCCTTAATTACAATGAGCAGTTCTTC.

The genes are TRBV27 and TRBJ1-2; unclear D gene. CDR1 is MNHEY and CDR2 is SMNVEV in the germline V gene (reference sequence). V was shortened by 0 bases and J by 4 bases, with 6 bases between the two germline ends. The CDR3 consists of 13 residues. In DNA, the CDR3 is TGTGCCAGCAGTTTATCGGGCAGCTATGGCTACACCTTC. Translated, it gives CASSLSGSYGYTF.

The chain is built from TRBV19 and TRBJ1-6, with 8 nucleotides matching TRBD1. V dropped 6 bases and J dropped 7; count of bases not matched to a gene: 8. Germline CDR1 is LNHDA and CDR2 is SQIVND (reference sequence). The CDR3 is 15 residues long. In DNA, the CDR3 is TGTGCCAGTAGGACGATAGGGACAGGAAATTCACCCCTCCACTTT. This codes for CASRTIGTGNSPLHF.

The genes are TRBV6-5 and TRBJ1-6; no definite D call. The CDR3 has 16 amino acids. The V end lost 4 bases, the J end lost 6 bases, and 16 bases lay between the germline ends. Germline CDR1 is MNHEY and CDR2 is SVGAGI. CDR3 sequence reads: CASSSVPGPSNSPLHF. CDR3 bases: TGTGCCAGCAGTTCCGTCCCGGGTCCAAGTAATTCACCCCTCCACTTT.

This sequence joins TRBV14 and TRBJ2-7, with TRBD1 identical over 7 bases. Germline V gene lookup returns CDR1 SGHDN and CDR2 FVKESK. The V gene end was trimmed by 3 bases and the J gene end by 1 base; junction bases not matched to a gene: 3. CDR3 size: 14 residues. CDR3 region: CASSHRTGSYEQYF. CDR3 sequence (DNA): TGTGCCAGCAGCCACCGGACAGGATCCTACGAGCAGTACTTC.